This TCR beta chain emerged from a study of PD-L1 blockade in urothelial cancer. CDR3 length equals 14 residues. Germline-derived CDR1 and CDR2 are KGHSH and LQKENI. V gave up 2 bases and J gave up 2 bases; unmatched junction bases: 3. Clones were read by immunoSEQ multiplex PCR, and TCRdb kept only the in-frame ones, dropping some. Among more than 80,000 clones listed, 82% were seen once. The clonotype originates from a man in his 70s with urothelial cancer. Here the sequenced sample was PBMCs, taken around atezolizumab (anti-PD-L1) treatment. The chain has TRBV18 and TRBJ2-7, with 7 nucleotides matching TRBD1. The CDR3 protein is CASSPDRVAYEQYF. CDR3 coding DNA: TGTGCCAGCTCACCAGACAGGGTTGCCTACGAGCAGTACTTC.